The present TCR beta chain was sequenced within a study of beta chain features in type 1 diabetes. The CDR3 has 17 residues. The germline V gene has CDR1 LNHDA and CDR2 SQIVND (reference sequence). The V and J ends lost 1 base and 1 base, in that order; junction bases with no gene match: 2. Sequencing targeted expressed TCRB transcripts, as all isolated RNA had been reverse transcribed. Produced via immunoSEQ multiplex PCR; TCRdb's table is partial and in-frame only. The sample has about 930,000 clones, roughly 17% seen once; the top ten hold roughly 0.025%. Sequencing was performed on naive CD4+ T cells from blood. The sequence was obtained from a woman in her late teens or twenties in good health. The genes are TRBV19 and TRBJ2-2, with 11 nucleotides matching TRBD2. CDR3 residues: CASSIVGTSGNTGELFF. The CDR3 DNA is TGTGCCAGTAGTATAGTTGGGACTAGCGGGAACACCGGGGAGCTGTTTTTT.